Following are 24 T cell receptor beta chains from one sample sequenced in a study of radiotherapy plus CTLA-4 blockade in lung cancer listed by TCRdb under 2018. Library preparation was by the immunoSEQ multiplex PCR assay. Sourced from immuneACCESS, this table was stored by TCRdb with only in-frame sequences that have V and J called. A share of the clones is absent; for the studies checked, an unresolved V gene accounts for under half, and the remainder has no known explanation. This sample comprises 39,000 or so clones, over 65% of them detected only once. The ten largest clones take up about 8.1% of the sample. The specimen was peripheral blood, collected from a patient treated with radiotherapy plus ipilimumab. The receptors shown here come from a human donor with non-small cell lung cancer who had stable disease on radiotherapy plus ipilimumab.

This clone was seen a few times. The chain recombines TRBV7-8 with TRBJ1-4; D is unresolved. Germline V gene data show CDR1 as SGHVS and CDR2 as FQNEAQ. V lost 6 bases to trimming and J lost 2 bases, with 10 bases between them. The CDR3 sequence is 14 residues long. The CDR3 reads CASRRGSTNEKLFF. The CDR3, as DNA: TGTGCCAGCAGGCGGGGTTCTACTAATGAAAAACTGTTTTTT.

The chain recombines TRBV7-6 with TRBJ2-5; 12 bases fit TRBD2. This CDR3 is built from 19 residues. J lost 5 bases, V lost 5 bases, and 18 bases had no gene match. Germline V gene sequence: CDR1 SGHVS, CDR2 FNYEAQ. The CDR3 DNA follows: TGTGCCAGCAGCCCTAGACTAGCGGGGGAGGAGAGGACCGCGGAGACCCAGTACTTC. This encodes CASSPRLAGEERTAETQYF.

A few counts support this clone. The CDR3 spells CASSLAVRGTDTQYF. Written as DNA, the CDR3 is TGTGCCAGCAGCTTAGCAGTCCGCGGCACAGATACGCAGTATTTT. The chain is built from TRBV7-8 and TRBJ2-3, with D unclear. Deletions cut 0 bases from V and 1 base from J, with 8 bases between. CDR3 size: 15 residues. Looked up from germline, CDR1 is SGHVS and CDR2 is FQNEAQ.

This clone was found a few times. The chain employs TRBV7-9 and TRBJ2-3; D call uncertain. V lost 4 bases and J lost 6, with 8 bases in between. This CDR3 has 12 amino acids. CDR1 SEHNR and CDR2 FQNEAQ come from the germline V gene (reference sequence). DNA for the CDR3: TGTGCCAGCAGCTCGATGGGGGATACGCAGTATTTT. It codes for CASSSMGDTQYF.

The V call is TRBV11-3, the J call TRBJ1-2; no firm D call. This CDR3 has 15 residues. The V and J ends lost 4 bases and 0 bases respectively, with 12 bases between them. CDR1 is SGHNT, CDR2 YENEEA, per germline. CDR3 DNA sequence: TGTGCCAGCAGCTCCCAGGCCCCGGCTAACTATGGCTACACCTTC. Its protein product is CASSSQAPANYGYTF.

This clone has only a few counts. CDR3 nucleotides: TGTGCCAGCAGGAGGCCACAGGGGGCTAGGACTGAAGCTTTCTTT. Translating it yields CASRRPQGARTEAFF. The J gene is TRBJ1-1, the V gene TRBV2, with 9 nucleotides matching TRBD1. The CDR3 totals 15 residues. CDR1 and CDR2 (germline): SNHLY, FYNNEI. J gave up 5 bases and V 6 bases, and 10 bases lay outside the gene matches.

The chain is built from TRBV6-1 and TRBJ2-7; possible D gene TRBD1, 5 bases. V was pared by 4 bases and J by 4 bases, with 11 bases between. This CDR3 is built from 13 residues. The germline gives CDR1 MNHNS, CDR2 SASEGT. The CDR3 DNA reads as TGTGCCAGCAGTGTACCAGGGAAATACGAGCAGTACTTC. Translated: CASSVPGKYEQYF.

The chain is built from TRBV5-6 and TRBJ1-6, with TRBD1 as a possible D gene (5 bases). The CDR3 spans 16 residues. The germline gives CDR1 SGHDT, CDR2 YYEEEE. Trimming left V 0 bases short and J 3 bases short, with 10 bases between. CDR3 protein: CASSLGGLDYNSPLHF. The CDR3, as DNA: TGTGCCAGCAGCTTGGGGGGACTCGACTATAATTCACCCCTCCACTTT.

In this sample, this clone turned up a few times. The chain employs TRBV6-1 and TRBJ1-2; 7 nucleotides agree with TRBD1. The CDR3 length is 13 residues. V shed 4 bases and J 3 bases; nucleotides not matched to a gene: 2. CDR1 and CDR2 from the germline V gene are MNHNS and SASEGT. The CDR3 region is CASSVTGDYGYTF. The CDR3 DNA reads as TGTGCCAGCAGTGTAACAGGGGACTATGGCTACACCTTC.

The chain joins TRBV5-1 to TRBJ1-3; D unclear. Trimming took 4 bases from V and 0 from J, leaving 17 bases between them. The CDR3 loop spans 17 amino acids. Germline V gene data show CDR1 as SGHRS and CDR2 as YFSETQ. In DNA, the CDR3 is TGCGCCAGCAGCGCACTGCTGGGCCGGGGCTCTGGAAACACCATATATTTT. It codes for CASSALLGRGSGNTIYF.

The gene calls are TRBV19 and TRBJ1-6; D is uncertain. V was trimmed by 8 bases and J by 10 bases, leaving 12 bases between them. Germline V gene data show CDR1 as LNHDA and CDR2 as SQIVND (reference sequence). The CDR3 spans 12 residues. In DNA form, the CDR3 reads TGTGCCAGTGAATCCGTGGGGTCACCCCTCCACTTT. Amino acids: CASESVGSPLHF.

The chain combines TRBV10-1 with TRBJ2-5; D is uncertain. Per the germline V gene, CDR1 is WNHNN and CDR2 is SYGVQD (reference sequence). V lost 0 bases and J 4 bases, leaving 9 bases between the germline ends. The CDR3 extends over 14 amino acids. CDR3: CASSESKGRETQYF. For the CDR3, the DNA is TGCGCCAGCAGTGAGTCGAAAGGCCGAGAGACCCAGTACTTC.

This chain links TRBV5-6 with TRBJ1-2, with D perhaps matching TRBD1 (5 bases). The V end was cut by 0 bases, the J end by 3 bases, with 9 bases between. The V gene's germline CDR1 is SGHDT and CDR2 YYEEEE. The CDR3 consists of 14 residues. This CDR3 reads CASSLGGLDYGYTF. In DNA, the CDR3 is TGTGCCAGCAGCTTGGGGGGACTGGACTATGGCTACACCTTC. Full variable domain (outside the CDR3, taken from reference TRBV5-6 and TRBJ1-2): DAGVTQSPTHLIKTRGQQVTLRCSPKSGHDTVSWYQQALGQGPQFIFQYYEEEERQRGNFPDRFSGHQFPNYSSELNVNALLLGDSALYLCASSLGGLDYGYTFGSGTRLTVV.

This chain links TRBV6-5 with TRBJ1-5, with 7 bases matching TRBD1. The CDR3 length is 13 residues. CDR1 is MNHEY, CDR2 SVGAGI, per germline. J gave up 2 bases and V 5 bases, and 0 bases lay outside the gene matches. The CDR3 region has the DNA TGTGCCAGCAGTGACAGGGGCAATCAGCCCCAGCATTTT. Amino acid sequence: CASSDRGNQPQHF.

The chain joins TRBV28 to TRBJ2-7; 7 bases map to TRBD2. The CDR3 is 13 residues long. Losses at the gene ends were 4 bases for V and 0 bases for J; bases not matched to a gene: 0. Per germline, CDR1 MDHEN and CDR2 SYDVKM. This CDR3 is CASSWGGSYEQYV. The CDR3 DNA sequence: TGTGCCAGCAGTTGGGGGGGCTCCTACGAGCAGTACGTC.

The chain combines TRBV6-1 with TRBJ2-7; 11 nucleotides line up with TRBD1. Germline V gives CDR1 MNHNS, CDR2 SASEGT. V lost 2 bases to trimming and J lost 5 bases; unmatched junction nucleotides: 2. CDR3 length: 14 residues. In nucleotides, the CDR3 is TGTGCCAGCAGTGAATTGGACAGGGGGCACGAGCAGTACGTC. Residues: CASSELDRGHEQYV.

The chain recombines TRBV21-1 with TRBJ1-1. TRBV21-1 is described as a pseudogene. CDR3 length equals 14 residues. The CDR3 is CASSPPVPRGEAFF. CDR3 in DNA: TGTGCCAGCAGCCCCCCGGTACCCCGCGGTGAAGCTTTCTTT.

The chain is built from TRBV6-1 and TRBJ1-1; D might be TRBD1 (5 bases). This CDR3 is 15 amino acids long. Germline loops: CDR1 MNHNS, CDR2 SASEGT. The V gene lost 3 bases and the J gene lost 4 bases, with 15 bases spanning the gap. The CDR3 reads CASSDTMGPGTEAFF. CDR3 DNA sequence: TGTGCCAGCAGTGACACTATGGGGCCGGGCACTGAAGCTTTCTTT.

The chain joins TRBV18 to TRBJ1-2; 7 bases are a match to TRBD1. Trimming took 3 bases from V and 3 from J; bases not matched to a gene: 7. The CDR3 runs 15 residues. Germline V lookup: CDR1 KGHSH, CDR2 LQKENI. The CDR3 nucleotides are TGTGCCAGCTCACCGGCCGCAGGGGGTGACTATGGCTACACCTTC. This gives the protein CASSPAAGGDYGYTF.

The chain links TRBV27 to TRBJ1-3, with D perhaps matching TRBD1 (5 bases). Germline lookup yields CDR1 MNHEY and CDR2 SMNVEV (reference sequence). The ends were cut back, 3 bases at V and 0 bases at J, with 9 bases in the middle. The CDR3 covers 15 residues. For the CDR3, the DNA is TGTGCCAGCAGTTTTCAGGGCGACTCTGGAAACACCATATATTTT. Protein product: CASSFQGDSGNTIYF.

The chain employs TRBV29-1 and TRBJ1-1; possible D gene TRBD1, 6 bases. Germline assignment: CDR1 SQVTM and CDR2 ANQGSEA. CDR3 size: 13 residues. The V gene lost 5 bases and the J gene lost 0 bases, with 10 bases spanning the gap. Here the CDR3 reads CSVSGQMNTEAFF. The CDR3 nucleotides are TGCAGCGTTTCAGGACAGATGAACACTGAAGCTTTCTTT.

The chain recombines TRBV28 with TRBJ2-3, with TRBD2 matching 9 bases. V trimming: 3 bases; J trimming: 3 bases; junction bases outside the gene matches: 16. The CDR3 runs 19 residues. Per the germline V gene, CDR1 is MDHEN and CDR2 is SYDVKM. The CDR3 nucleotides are TGTGCCAGCAGTTTGTTGGGCGGGGGGGCTTTCCAAGGGACAGATACGCAGTATTTT. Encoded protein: CASSLLGGGAFQGTDTQYF.

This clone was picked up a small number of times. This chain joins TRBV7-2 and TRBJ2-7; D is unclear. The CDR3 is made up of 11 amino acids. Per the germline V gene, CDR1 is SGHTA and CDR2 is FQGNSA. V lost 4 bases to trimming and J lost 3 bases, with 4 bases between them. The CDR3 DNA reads TGTGCCAGCAGCTCCTACTACGAGCAGTACTTC. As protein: CASSSYYEQYF.

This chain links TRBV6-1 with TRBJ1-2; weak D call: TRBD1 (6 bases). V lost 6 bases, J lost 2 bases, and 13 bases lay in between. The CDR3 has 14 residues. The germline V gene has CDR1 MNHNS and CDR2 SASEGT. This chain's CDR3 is CASRRGARNYGYTF. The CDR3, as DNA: TGTGCCAGCAGGAGGGGGGCGCGAAACTATGGCTACACCTTC.